The TCR beta chain described here comes from a study of regulatory T cells in long-lasting Graves disease (dated by TCRdb to the early 2020s). For the wider study: Newly diagnosed Graves' disease patients had taken antithyroid drugs for less than 3 months. This study used TCR sequencing and RNA sequencing of peripheral blood to compare persistent Graves' disease patients against newly diagnosed Graves' disease patients. A total of about 33 samples underwent TCR sequencing, from around 13 patients with persistent Graves' disease and some 20 patients with newly diagnosed Graves' disease. The study was registered as a clinical trial and conducted in China. General conclusions and limits of the study: Lower TCR Shannon entropy and fewer highly expanded clones were observed in persistent Graves' disease patients than in newly diagnosed patients, which suggested clonal expansion. A larger number of public clonotypes was shared among persistent patients (approximately 2,600) than among newly diagnosed patients (around 970). Because the primary lesion, thyroid tissue, could not be accessed, the study looked at peripheral blood alone. The small sample size was acknowledged by the authors as a limitation that may reduce accuracy. TRBV28, TRBJ1-2 and TRBJ2-5 were preferentially used in persistent disease, while TRBV20-1 and TRBJ2-1 were favored in newly diagnosed disease. Only the TCR beta chain was sequenced and analyzed.

As concerns this clonotype: What this receptor recognizes is not known. Within one base of it there is no much larger clone, and no base qualities were kept.

What the time point label conveys for this sample: newly diagnosed GD, antithyroid drugs for less than 3 months. For both TCR sequencing and RNA sequencing, RNA was extracted from PBMCs using TRIzol. The diagnosis of Graves' disease was made according to American Thyroid Association guidelines. The patients came from an endocrinology department in Xi'an, China. Each patient gave approximately 8.8 milliliters of peripheral blood, collected in an EDTA anticoagulant tube. Ficoll Paque Plus density gradient separation was used to isolate PBMCs, and no additional T cell sorting was done. An Agilent 2100 Bioanalyzer and agarose gel were used to check RNA quality, and a NanoDrop 2000 was used to measure RNA concentration. For this chain, trimming is 3 bases at the V end and 4 bases at the J end, and the number of junction bases without a gene match is 5. The germline V gene (reference sequence) supplies CDR1 LGHDT and CDR2 YNNKEL. Including the terminal cysteine and phenylalanine, the CDR3 comprises 16 residues. CDR3 DNA is the only sequence kept; it has 48 bases, read in frame from the first base.

The library relied on multiplex PCR. Instrument used: Illumina HiSeq 4000. CDR3 regions were amplified by Arm-PCR with iRepertoire HTBI primers to construct TCR beta libraries. PCR products were gel purified before sequencing. The authors' pipeline ran thus. Across samples, 62 TRBV and roughly 15 TRBJ segments were identified and used for gene usage analysis of CDR3 amino acid clonotypes. COPE and FqMerger were used to merge filtered high-quality paired reads into contigs. BLAST was used to align contigs to IMGT TRBV, TRBD and TRBJ reference genes, with CDR3 defined following IMGT. Any clonotype with a frequency above 0.1% was counted as a highly expanded clone. Repertoire diversity was measured by Shannon entropy, and V-J evenness by the Gini coefficient. A clonotype found in more than one individual was treated as public. TCRdb itself trimmed the public reads at Q25 with fastp, ran MiXCR and retained productive beta chains. A single entry per CDR3 protein holds the most common genes and DNA from its merged rows. The V and J calls were determined by TCRdb, not by the authors. The sample profile shows 450,000 to 650,000 distinct CDR3 sequences; around 15% of them were found once. The leading ten clones occupy 20% to 25% of the sample.

This sample also appeared in a second study, on T cells in Graves' hyperthyroidism and ophthalmopathy. Drawing on the second study: A patient counted as having stable Graves' hyperthyroidism if no progression to ophthalmopathy occurred over 18 months of follow-up. Hyperthyroidism patients were aged 18 to 65 years and newly diagnosed, with disease duration of less than 2 months. Patients with uncontrolled infections, other autoimmune diseases, pregnancy or lactation were excluded. Diagnoses were based on clinical symptoms, serum thyroxine and TRAb, thyroid ultrasound and orbital computed tomography. The first round of RT-PCR for the TCR CDR3 was performed with the HTBI primer set and the Qiagen OneStep RT-PCR kit. Most expanded thyroid clonotypes (frequency above 0.001) were also detected in blood, suggesting blood repertoires may reflect thyroid immune responses. In cross-validation, a model built on a 13 V-J signature told ophthalmopathy apart from stable hyperthyroidism with 87.88% sensitivity and roughly 81% specificity, and in testing the same model reached 80%/75%. In validation, the model predicted progression to ophthalmopathy a median of about 6.8 months before onset, with about 71% sensitivity and 72.22% specificity. To identify distinguishing TCR V-J signatures, a discovery cohort of about 100 patients was used, comprising roughly 45 with Graves' ophthalmopathy and some 60 with stable Graves' hyperthyroidism. Prospective prediction of ophthalmopathy was tested in an independent validation cohort of some 20 hyperthyroidism patients and 17 patients who later progressed to ophthalmopathy. For training and testing, the 100 or so patients in the discovery cohort were randomly divided in a 7:3 ratio. In several Graves' hyperthyroidism patients, the study also compared T-cell repertoires from thyroid tissue with T-cell repertoires from blood. After blood sampling, hyperthyroidism patients were treated with methimazole at a starting dose of 30 mg daily, and ophthalmopathy patients were treated with high-dose intravenous methylprednisolone. Libraries were constructed in a second round of multiplex PCR, after which size selection and purification were carried out. Libraries were sequenced paired-end with 100 bp reads on an Illumina HiSeq2000. SOAPnuke was used to process the raw data, throwing out any read that contained adapters or uncalled bases, had a mean Phred below 15, or lacked an exact constant-primer or identifier match. COPE v1.2.5 was used to merge high-quality paired reads, and clonotypes were defined as unique nucleotide sequences. Clonotypes were aligned to IMGT TRBV, TRBD and TRBJ reference segments using MiTCR v1.1. Analysis was restricted to V-J combinations with a frequency above 0.0001, which covered 99.2% of repertoires. A TCS score was defined as the ratio of F50 (clonal expansion) to E x V (chaos), with BLOSUM62-based TCRdist applied between CDR3 peptides within each V-J. Welch's t-statistics and random forest reduced several hundred V-J features to 10 to 15, which were used in a naive Bayes classifier (R e1071). No statistical method was used to set the sample size in advance, and investigators knew the group allocation. The paper describes TCR Vbeta CDR3 sequencing of more than 120 peripheral blood samples, made up of 43 ophthalmopathy patients, more than 70 hyperthyroidism patients and 17 progressor patients.

Sequencing was performed on peripheral blood mononuclear cells (PBMCs), taken at new diagnosis, from a patient treated with antithyroid drugs. The V and J segments used are TRBV3-1 and TRBJ2-2; the junction holds 10 bases that match TRBD2. The clonotype was recovered from a woman aged 35-60 years with Graves disease. Donor details come from another sample of the same person, matched by shared clones. The sequenced DNA: TGTGCCAGCAGCCATTCTAGCGGGGGCCTCACCGGGGAGCTGTTTTTT. Its coded protein is CASSHSSGGLTGELFF. With all but the CDR3 taken from the reference TRBV3-1 and TRBJ2-2 genes, the full variable domain is: DTAVSQTPKYLVTQMGNDKSIKCEQNLGHDTMYWYKQDSKKFLKIMFSYNNKELIINETVPNRFSPKSPDKAHLNLHINSLELGDSAVYFCASSHSSGGLTGELFFGEGSRLTVL.